This record looks at one T cell receptor beta chain sequence and its context. V was trimmed by 8 bases and J by 2 bases, leaving 9 bases between them. The CDR3 length is 12 residues. The germline CDR1 and CDR2 sequences are MDHEN and SYDVKM. Assay used: immunoSEQ multiplex PCR; TCRdb lists only in-frame clones, some missing. The repertoire consists of approximately 210,000 clones, with around 86% occurring once and the leading ten covering about 9.8%. This sample was taken from a study of blood T cell repertoires in COVID-19. All enrollees were roughly 18 to 90 years old and from approximately 25 US areas.

Sequenced material: PBMCs or T cells enriched from blood (not recorded which). The sequence was obtained from a woman in her 50s with acute COVID-19. The genes are TRBV28 and TRBJ1-2; D is unclear. The CDR3 spells CASLWQNYGYTF. CDR3 nucleotides: TGTGCCAGCCTGTGGCAGAACTATGGCTACACCTTC.